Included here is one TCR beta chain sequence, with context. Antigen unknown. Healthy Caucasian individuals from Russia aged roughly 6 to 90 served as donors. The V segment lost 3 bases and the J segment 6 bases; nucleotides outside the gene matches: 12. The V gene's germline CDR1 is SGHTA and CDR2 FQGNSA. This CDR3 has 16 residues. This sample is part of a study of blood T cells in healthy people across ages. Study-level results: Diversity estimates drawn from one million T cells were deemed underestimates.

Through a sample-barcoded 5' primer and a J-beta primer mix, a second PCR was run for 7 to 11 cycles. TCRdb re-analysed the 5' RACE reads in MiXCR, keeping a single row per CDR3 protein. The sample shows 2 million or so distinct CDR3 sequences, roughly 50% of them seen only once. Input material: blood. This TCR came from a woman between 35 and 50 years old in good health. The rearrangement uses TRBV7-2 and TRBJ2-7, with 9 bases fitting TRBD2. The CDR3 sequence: CASSLDGRRGGREQYF. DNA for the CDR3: TGTGCCAGCAGCTTGGACGGGAGGCGGGGGGGCCGCGAGCAGTACTTC. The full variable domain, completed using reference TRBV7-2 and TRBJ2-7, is GAGVSQSPSNKVTEKGKDVELRCDPISGHTALYWYRQSLGQGLEFLIYFQGNSAPDKSGLPSDRFSAERTGGSVSTLTIQRTQQEDSAVYLCASSLDGRRGGREQYFGPGTRLTVT.